This T cell receptor (beta chain) was recorded in a study of blood T cell repertoires in COVID-19. Data came from immunoSEQ multiplex PCR; TCRdb stores just in-frame clones and leaves some out. The sample gives some 200,000 clones, 87% of which show up once; about a tenth is in the top ten. CDR3 length: 11 amino acids. The V gene lost 6 bases and the J gene lost 7 bases, with 9 bases spanning the gap. The chain has TRBV12-3 or TRBV12-4 and TRBJ1-2; D gene ambiguous. The sequenced sample was PBMCs or T cells enriched from blood (not recorded which). This sequence originates from a man younger than 35 with acute COVID-19. CDR3 in DNA: TGTGCCAGCAGCTCCTCGGGTGGCTACACCTTC. Translated, it gives CASSSSGGYTF.